Included here is one TCR beta chain sequence, with context. The data derive from a study of blood T cells in healthy people across ages. Researchers report isolating at least 7 million PBMCs per sample. Trimming left V 2 bases short and J 4 bases short, with 4 bases between. The CDR3 is made up of 11 amino acids. Germline V CDR1 and CDR2: DFQATT, SNEGSKA (reference sequence). Then a second PCR, running about 7 to 11 cycles, was carried out with a sample-barcoded 5' primer and a J-beta primer mix. Each of the samples gave a minimum of 2.5 million paired-end reads that contained CDR3. TCRdb re-analysed the 5' RACE reads in MiXCR, keeping a single row per CDR3 protein. The sample has approximately 2,000,000 distinct CDR3 sequences; around 40% are singletons.

The sample consisted of blood. The chain joins TRBV20-1 to TRBJ2-3; D is unresolved. This receptor was taken from a human donor in good health. The chain's CDR3 is CSARFPDTQYF. The CDR3 DNA reads TGCAGTGCTAGATTCCCAGATACGCAGTATTTT.